This TCR beta chain was retrieved from a study of T cell responses to AZD1222 COVID-19 vaccine. On the study more broadly: Second doses were pooled across both intervals (about 4 or about 12 weeks). Notes on the study in general: Among the donors, most were white British and more were female, and clonal diversity was possibly underestimated. Only 5 or 6 people who got AZD1222 tested seropositive at baseline. Targeting of unmutated variant regions was reportedly seen in nearly half of spike-specific TCRs.

Data came from immunoSEQ multiplex PCR; TCRdb stores just in-frame clones and leaves some out. The profile shows more than 95,000 clones, about 86% of them singletons. A remark on this clone: The antigen remains undetermined.

V gave up 4 bases and J gave up 10 bases; unmatched junction bases: 13. There are 16 residues in the CDR3. Germline lookup yields CDR1 MDHEN and CDR2 SYDVKM. The material was peripheral blood, obtained on day 0 of AZD1222 vaccination. This chain joins TRBV28 and TRBJ1-6; 7 nucleotides align to TRBD1. This receptor was taken from an adult in good health. DNA of the CDR3: TGTGCCAGCAGTTCACTCCTAGGGGGCGCCGGGTCACCCCTCCACTTT. Translation: CASSSLLGGAGSPLHF.